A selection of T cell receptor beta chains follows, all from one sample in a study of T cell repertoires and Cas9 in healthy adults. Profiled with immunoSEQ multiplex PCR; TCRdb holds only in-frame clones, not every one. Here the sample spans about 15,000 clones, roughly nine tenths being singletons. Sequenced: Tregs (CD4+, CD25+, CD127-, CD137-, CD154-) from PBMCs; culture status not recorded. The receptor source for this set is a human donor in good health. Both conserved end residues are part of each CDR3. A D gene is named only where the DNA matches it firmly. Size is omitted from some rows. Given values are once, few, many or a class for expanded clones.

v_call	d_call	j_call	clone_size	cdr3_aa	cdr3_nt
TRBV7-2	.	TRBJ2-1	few	CASSFYNEQFF	TGTGCCAGCAGCTTTTACAATGAGCAGTTCTTC
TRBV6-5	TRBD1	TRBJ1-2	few	CASSPSGTGSYGYTF	TGTGCCAGCAGTCCCTCCGGGACAGGATCATATGGCTACACCTTC
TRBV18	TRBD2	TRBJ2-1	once	CASSPLALAGGNNEQFF	TGTGCCAGCTCACCACTGGCCCTAGCGGGGGGCAACAATGAGCAGTTCTTC
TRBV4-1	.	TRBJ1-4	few	CASSQRGGGPLILKFF	TGCGCCAGCAGCCAAAGGGGGGGCGGCCCCTTGATTCTGAAGTTTTTT
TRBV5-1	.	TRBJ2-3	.	CASSPAVPDTQYF	TGCGCCAGCAGCCCGGCGGTCCCAGATACGCAGTATTTT
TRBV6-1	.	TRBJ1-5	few	CASSVHGGQPQHF	TGTGCCAGCAGTGTACATGGGGGTCAGCCCCAGCATTTT
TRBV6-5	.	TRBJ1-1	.	CASDTRGSNTEAFF	TGTGCCAGCGATACCAGGGGCTCCAACACTGAAGCTTTCTTT
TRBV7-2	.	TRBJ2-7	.	CASSWGNIFSYEQYF	TGTGCCAGCAGCTGGGGAAACATTTTCTCCTACGAGCAGTACTTC
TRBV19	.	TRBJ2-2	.	CASSIGKTGELFF	TGTGCCAGTAGTATTGGTAAAACCGGGGAGCTGTTTTTT
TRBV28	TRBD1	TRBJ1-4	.	CASRDWDRGDEKLFF	TGTGCCAGCAGAGACTGGGACAGGGGTGATGAAAAACTGTTTTTT
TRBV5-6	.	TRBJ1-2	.	CASTPMARGSHGYTF	TGTGCCAGCACCCCGATGGCGCGAGGGTCCCATGGCTACACCTTC